Given below is one TCR beta chain in context. As yet, its antigen is unknown. Sequencing used immunoSEQ multiplex PCR; TCRdb keeps in-frame clones, though not all of them. The sample includes about 2 million clones, about 95% seen only once; the top ten take 0.13%. The data stem from a study of shared clonotypes between healthy human individuals. Findings and limits, study-wide: Richness estimates generally favored naive over memory subsets.

This CDR3 region has 14 residues. V was pared by 4 bases and J by 6 bases, with 13 bases between. Germline loops: CDR1 MGHRA, CDR2 YSYEKL. The healthy adult donors were HIV-negative and reported no recent acute infections or vaccinations. The chain employs TRBV4-1 and TRBJ2-1; the D is unclear. The receptor comes from a man aged 18 to 35 in good health. The specimen sequenced was naive CD4+ T cells sorted from blood. As to subset: CD45RA+ positively selected. The CDR3 loop reads CASSPAPKSNEQFF. The DNA for the CDR3 is TGCGCCAGCAGCCCCGCTCCGAAGTCCAATGAGCAGTTCTTC.